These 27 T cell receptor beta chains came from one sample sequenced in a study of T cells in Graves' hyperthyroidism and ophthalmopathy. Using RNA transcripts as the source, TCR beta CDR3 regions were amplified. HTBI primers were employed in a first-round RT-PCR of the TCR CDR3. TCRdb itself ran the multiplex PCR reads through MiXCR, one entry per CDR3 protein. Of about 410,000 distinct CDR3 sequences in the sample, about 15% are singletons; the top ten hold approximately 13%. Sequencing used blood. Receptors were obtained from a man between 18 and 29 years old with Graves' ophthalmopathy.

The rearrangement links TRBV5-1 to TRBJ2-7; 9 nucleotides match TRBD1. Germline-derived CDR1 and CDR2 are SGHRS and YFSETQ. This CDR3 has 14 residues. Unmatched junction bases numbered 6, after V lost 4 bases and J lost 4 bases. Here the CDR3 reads CASSPETGGYEQYF. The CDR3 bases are TGCGCCAGCAGCCCAGAGACAGGGGGGTACGAGCAGTACTTC.

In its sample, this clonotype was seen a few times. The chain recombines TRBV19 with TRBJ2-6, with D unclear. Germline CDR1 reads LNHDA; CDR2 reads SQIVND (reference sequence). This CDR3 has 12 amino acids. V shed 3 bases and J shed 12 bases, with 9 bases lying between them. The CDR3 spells CASSIEGLVLTF. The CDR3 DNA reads TGTGCCAGTAGTATTGAAGGGCTCGTCCTGACTTTC.

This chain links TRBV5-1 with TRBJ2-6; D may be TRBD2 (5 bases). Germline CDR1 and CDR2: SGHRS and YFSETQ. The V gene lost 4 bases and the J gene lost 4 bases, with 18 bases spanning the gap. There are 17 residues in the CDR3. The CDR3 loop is CASSSTRESVGANVLTF. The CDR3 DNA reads TGCGCCAGCAGCAGCACAAGGGAGTCCGTAGGGGCCAACGTCCTGACTTTC.

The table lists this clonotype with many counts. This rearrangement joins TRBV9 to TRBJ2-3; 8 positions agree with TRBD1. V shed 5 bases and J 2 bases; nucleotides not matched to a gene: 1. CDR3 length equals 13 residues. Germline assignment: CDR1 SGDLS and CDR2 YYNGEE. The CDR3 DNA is TGTGCCAGCAGGCAGGGGGCCACAGATACGCAGTATTTT. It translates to CASRQGATDTQYF.

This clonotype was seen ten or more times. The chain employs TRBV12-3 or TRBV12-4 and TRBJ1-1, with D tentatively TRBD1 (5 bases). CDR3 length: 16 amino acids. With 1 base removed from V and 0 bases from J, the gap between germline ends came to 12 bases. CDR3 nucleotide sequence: TGTGCCAGCAGTTTAGTCCCCACAGGAATGAACACTGAAGCTTTCTTT. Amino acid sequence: CASSLVPTGMNTEAFF.

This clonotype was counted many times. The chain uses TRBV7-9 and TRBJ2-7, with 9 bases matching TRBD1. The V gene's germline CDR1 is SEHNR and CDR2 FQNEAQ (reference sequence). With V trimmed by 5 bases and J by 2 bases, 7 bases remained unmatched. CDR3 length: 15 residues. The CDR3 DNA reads TGTGCCAGCAGCCACTTGGGACAGGGTGCCTACGAGCAGTACTTC. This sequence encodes CASSHLGQGAYEQYF.

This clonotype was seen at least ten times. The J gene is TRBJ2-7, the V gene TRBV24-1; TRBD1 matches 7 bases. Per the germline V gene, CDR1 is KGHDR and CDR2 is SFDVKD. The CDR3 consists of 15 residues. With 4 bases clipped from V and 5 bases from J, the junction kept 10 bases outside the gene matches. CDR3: CATSDPADRAHEQYF. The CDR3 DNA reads TGTGCCACCAGTGACCCCGCCGACAGGGCTCACGAGCAGTACTTC.

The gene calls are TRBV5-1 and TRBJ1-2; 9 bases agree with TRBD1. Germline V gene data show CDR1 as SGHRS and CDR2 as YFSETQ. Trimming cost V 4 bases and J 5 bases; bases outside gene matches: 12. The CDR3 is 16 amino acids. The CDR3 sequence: CASSLDPGQGSYGYTF. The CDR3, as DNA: TGCGCCAGCAGCCTGGATCCGGGACAGGGAAGTTATGGCTACACCTTC.

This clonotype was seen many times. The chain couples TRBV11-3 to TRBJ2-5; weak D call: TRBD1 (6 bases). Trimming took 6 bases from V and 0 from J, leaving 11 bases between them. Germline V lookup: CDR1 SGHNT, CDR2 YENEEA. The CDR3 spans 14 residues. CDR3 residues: CASRPTGYQETQYF. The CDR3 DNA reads TGTGCCAGCAGACCTACAGGGTACCAAGAGACCCAGTACTTC.

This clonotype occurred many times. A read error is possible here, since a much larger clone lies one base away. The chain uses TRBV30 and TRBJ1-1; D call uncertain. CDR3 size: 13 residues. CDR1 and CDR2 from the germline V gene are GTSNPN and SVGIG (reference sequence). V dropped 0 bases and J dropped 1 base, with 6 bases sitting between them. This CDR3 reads CAWSVQWNTEAFF. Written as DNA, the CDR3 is TGTGCCTGGAGTGTACAATGGAACACTGAAGCTTTCTTT.

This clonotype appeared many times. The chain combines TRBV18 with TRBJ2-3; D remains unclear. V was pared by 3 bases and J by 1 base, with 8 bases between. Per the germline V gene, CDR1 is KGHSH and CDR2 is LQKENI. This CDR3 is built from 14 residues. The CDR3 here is CASSPFPGTDTQYF. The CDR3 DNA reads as TGTGCCAGCTCACCGTTTCCAGGCACAGATACGCAGTATTTT.

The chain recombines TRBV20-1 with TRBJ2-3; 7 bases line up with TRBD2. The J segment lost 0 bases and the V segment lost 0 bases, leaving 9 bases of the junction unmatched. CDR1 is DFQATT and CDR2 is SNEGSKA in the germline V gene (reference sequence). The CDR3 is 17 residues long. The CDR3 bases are TGCAGTGCTAGAGATAAGGACCTCGGGGGGAGCACAGATACGCAGTATTTT. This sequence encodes CSARDKDLGGSTDTQYF.

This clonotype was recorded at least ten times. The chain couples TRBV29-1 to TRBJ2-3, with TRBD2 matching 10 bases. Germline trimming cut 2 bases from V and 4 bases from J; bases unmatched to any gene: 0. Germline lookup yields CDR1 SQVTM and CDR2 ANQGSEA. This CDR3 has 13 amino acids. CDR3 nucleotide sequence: TGCAGCGTTGAAAGCGGGGGGGCAGATACGCAGTATTTT. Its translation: CSVESGGADTQYF.

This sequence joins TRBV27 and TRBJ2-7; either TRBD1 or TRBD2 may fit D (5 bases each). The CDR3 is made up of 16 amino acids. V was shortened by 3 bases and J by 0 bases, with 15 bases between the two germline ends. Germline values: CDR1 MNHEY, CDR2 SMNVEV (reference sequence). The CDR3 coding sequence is TGTGCCAGCAGTTTTGAGGTCGGGGCAGGCTCCTACGAGCAGTACTTC. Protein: CASSFEVGAGSYEQYF.

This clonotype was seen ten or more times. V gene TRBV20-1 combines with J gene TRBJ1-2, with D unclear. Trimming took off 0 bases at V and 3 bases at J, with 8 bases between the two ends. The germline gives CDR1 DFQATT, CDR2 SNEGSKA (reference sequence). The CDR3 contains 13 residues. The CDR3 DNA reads TGCAGTGCTAGAGATCCCGTTTACTATGGCTACACCTTC. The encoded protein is CSARDPVYYGYTF.

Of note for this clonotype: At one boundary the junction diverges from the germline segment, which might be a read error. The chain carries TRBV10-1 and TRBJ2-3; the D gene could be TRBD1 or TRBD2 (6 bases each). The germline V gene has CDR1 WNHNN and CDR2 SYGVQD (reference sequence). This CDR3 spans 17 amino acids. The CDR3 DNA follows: TGCGTCAGCAGTGAGTCGGGGGACATATACCTGCCAGATACGCAGTATTTT. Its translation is CVSSESGDIYLPDTQYF.

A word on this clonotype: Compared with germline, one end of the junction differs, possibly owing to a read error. As DNA, the CDR3 is TGTGCCAGCTCACCAAAGTCGGGAAACACTGGAGCTTTCTTT. Protein: CASSPKSGNTGAFF. This chain connects TRBV18 to TRBJ1-1, with D uncertain. Germline assignment: CDR1 KGHSH and CDR2 LQKENI. There are 14 residues in the CDR3.

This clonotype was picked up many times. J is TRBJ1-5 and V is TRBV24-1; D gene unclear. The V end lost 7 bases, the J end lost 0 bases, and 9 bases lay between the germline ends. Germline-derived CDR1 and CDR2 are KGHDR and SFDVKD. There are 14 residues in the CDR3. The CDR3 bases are TGTGCCACCAGACCTCGACGTAGCAATCAGCCCCAGCATTTT. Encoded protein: CATRPRRSNQPQHF.

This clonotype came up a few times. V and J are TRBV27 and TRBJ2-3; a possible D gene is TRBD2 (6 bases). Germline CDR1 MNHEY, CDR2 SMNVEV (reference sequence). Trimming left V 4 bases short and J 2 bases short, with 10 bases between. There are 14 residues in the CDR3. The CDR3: CASSSLANTDTQYF. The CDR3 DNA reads TGTGCCAGCAGTTCCCTAGCGAACACAGATACGCAGTATTTT.

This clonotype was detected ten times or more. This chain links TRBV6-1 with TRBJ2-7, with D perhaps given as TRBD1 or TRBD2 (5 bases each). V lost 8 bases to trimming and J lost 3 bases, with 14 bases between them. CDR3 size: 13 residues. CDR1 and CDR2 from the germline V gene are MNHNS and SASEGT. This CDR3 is CASRTGQGYEQYF. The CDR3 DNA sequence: TGTGCCAGCCGGACGGGGCAGGGCTACGAGCAGTACTTC.

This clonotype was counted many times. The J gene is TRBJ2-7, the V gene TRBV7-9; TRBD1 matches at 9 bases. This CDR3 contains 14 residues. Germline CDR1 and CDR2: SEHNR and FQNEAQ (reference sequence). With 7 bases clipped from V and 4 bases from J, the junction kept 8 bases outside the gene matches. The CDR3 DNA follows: TGTGCCAGCAACGTACAGGGGGCGAATTACGAGCAGTACTTC. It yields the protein CASNVQGANYEQYF.

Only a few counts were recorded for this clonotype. The CDR3 DNA reads as TGCGCCAGCAGCCGAGACAGGGGACTCACAGATACGCAGTATTTT. It translates to CASSRDRGLTDTQYF. The genes are TRBV4-1 and TRBJ2-3; 8 bases match TRBD1. The CDR3 is 15 amino acids. With V trimmed by 4 bases and J by 2 bases, 5 bases remained unmatched. Germline loops: CDR1 MGHRA, CDR2 YSYEKL.

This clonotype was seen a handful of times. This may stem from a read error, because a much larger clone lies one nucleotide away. As DNA, the CDR3 is TGTGCCAGCTCACCACCGATAACGTCTGACCCCCAGTACTTC. This sequence encodes CASSPPITSDPQYF. The J gene is TRBJ2-5, the V gene TRBV18; D not resolved. The CDR3 extends over 14 amino acids. Germline lookup yields CDR1 KGHSH and CDR2 LQKENI. V was clipped by 0 bases and J by 9 bases, with 14 bases between them.

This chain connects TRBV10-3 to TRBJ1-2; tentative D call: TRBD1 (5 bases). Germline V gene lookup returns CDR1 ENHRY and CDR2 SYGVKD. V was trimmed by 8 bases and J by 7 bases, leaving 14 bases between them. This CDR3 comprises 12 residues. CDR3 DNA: TGTGCCATCCAGAGGGAGGGGTCTGGCTACACCTTC. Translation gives CAIQREGSGYTF.

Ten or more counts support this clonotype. CDR3 loop: CASSQDWTNEKLFF. The CDR3 DNA is TGTGCCAGCAGCCAAGATTGGACTAATGAAAAACTGTTTTTT. The chain recombines TRBV4-2 with TRBJ1-4; no clear D. CDR3 length equals 14 residues. Trimming took off 0 bases at V and 2 bases at J, with 4 bases between the two ends. Germline lookup yields CDR1 LGHNA and CDR2 YNFKEQ.

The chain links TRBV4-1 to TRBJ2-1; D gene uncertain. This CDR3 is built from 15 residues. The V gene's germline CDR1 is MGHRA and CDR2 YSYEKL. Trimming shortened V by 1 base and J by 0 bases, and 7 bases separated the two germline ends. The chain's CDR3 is CASSQAQTSYNEQFF. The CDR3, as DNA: TGCGCCAGCAGCCAAGCCCAGACCTCCTACAATGAGCAGTTCTTC.

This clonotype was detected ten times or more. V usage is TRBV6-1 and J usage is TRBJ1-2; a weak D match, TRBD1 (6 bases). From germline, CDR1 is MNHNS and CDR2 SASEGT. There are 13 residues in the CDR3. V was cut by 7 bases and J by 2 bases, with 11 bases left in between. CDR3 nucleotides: TGTGCCAGCACCAAGAGGGGGAACTATGGCTACACCTTC. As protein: CASTKRGNYGYTF.